This is a list of T cell receptor beta chains from one sample in a study of T cell responses to AZD1222 COVID-19 vaccine. Generated by immunoSEQ multiplex PCR, the TCRdb table keeps only in-frame clones and is missing some. The sample contains under 95,000 clones, approximately 91% of which appear only once. Material: peripheral blood, obtained 28 days after the second AZD1222 dose. The source of these receptors is an adult who received the AZD1222 COVID-19 vaccine. Each CDR3 is given with its conserved first and last residue. A D gene is named only where the DNA matches it firmly. The listing skips clone size in some rows; elsewhere it reads once, few, many or a size class.

>.|TRBD2|TRBV24-1|TRBJ2-1
CATSDFPSGGQFF
TGTGCCACCAGTGATTTCCCTAGCGGTGGGCAGTTCTTC
>.|TRBD2|TRBV7-6|TRBJ2-7
CASSLGLEGYEQYF
TGTGCCAGCAGCTTGGGACTAGAAGGCTACGAGCAGTACTTC
>.|.|TRBV6-5|TRBJ1-1
CASSYDRWGTEAFF
TGTGCCAGCAGTTACGACAGGTGGGGAACTGAAGCTTTCTTT
>.|TRBD2|TRBV5-1|TRBJ2-3
CASSLERESDTQYF
TGCGCCAGCAGCCTCGAGCGGGAGTCAGATACGCAGTATTTT
>.|.|TRBV19|TRBJ2-7
CASSIGIAHQTEQYF
TGTGCCAGTAGTATCGGGATAGCCCACCAAACCGAGCAGTACTTC
>.|TRBD1|TRBV7-2|TRBJ1-5
CASSTGGSNQPQHF
TGTGCCAGCAGCACAGGGGGTAGCAATCAGCCCCAGCATTTT
>few|.|TRBV18|TRBJ1-2
CASSPQESYGYTF
TGTGCCAGCTCACCCCAGGAGAGCTATGGCTACACCTTC
>.|.|TRBV2|TRBJ1-2
CASRSQGGGYTF
TGTGCCAGCAGGTCCCAGGGTGGGGGCTACACCTTC
>few|TRBD1|TRBV7-8|TRBJ2-7
CASSYRTGWDTKQYF
TGTGCCAGCAGCTACAGGACAGGGTGGGACACTAAGCAGTACTTC
>.|.|TRBV5-8|TRBJ1-2
CASRRETFRGQAGYTF
TGTGCCAGCAGGCGAGAAACCTTCCGCGGTCAGGCGGGCTACACCTTC
>.|TRBD2|TRBV19|TRBJ2-1
CASSILAGAENEQFF
TGTGCCAGTAGTATACTAGCGGGAGCGGAAAATGAGCAGTTCTTC
>once|TRBD2|TRBV28|TRBJ2-7
CASSLFGGRGSKQYF
TGTGCCAGCAGCCTGTTCGGCGGGAGAGGGTCTAAGCAGTACTTC
>.|.|TRBV5-6|TRBJ2-7
CASSLAARHEQYF
TGTGCCAGCAGCTTGGCTGCTCGCCACGAGCAGTACTTC
>.|TRBD2|TRBV28|TRBJ2-7
CASSEGAGDHEQYF
TGTGCCAGCAGTGAAGGGGCGGGGGACCACGAGCAGTACTTC
>.|TRBD2|TRBV19|TRBJ2-1
CASSSRLAGRNEQFF
TGTGCCAGTAGTTCCCGACTAGCGGGTCGCAATGAGCAGTTCTTC
>.|TRBD1|TRBV3-1/TRBV3-2|TRBJ1-3
CATGQGLGNTIYF
TGTGCCACTGGACAGGGGTTAGGAAACACCATATATTTT
>.|.|TRBV18|TRBJ1-4
CASSPTTSLNEKLFF
TGTGCCAGCTCACCAACTACTTCACTTAATGAAAAACTGTTTTTT
>.|.|TRBV3-1/TRBV3-2|TRBJ2-3
CASSPLDTQYF
TGTGCCAGCAGTCCCCTGGATACGCAGTATTTT
>.|.|TRBV11-2|TRBJ1-2
CASSLGQGGDYGYTF
TGTGCCAGCAGCTTAGGGCAGGGAGGTGACTATGGCTACACCTTC
>once|.|TRBV5-4|TRBJ2-5
CASSLDPGRGETQYF
TGTGCCAGCAGCTTGGATCCAGGTCGGGGAGAGACCCAGTACTTC
>.|.|TRBV29-1|TRBJ2-2
CSGWATGELFF
TGCAGCGGATGGGCCACCGGGGAGCTGTTTTTT
>.|.|TRBV5-1|TRBJ2-3
CASGPYRARSTDTQYF
TGCGCCAGCGGGCCGTACAGGGCGCGCAGCACAGATACGCAGTATTTT
>.|TRBD1|TRBV6-2/TRBV6-3|TRBJ1-2
CASSYTFKGARNYGYTF
TGTGCCAGCAGTTACACCTTCAAGGGGGCGCGCAACTATGGCTACACCTTC
>.|.|TRBV27|TRBJ2-1
CASSLSTGNNEQFF
TGTGCCAGCAGTTTATCTACTGGTAACAATGAGCAGTTCTTC
>.|.|TRBV5-4|TRBJ2-1
CASSLRQGNPWDEQFF
TGTGCCAGCAGCTTGCGGCAGGGTAACCCGTGGGATGAGCAGTTCTTC
>.|.|TRBV7-2|TRBJ2-3
CASSSQGPDTQYF
TGTGCCAGCAGCTCCCAGGGTCCAGATACGCAGTATTTT
>.|TRBD1|TRBV19|TRBJ2-2
CASSPTGATGELFF
TGTGCCAGTAGCCCTACAGGGGCCACCGGGGAGCTGTTTTTT
>.|TRBD1|TRBV27|TRBJ2-7
CASRKGQGPFYEQYF
TGTGCCAGCAGGAAGGGACAGGGTCCCTTCTACGAGCAGTACTTC
>.|.|TRBV6-6|TRBJ1-4
CASRQPGLEKLFF
TGTGCCAGCAGACAACCGGGTCTCGAAAAACTGTTTTTT
>.|.|TRBV7-9|TRBJ1-4
CASSNPTAPRGEKLFF
TGTGCCAGCAGCAATCCGACGGCTCCGAGGGGTGAAAAACTGTTTTTT
>once|TRBD2|TRBV28|TRBJ2-7
CASSWSSGREQYF
TGTGCCAGCAGTTGGTCTAGCGGGAGGGAGCAGTACTTC
>.|TRBD1|TRBV2|TRBJ1-5
CASRWQGASNQPQHF
TGTGCCAGCAGGTGGCAGGGGGCTAGCAATCAGCCCCAGCATTTT
>.|.|TRBV7-2|TRBJ2-2
CASNEQTGELFF
TGTGCCAGCAATGAACAGACCGGGGAGCTGTTTTTT
>.|.|TRBV18|TRBJ2-2
CASSPLAGPNTGELFF
TGTGCCAGCTCACCACTCGCAGGCCCGAACACCGGGGAGCTGTTTTTT
>few|.|TRBV30|TRBJ1-2
CAWSETALTVHYGYTF
TGTGCCTGGAGCGAGACGGCCCTGACAGTCCACTATGGCTACACCTTC
>.|TRBD1|TRBV27|TRBJ1-1
CASSPTGRRTEAFF
TGTGCCAGCAGTCCGACAGGGCGACGGACTGAAGCTTTCTTT
>.|.|TRBV4-3|TRBJ1-1
CASSRGGWNTEAFF
TGCGCCAGCAGCCGCGGGGGGTGGAACACTGAAGCTTTCTTT
>.|TRBD2|TRBV18|TRBJ2-1
CASSPTSGSTEQFF
TGTGCCAGCTCACCCACTAGCGGGAGCACTGAGCAGTTCTTC
>.|TRBD1|TRBV11-2|TRBJ2-4
CASSLTGGAGNIQYF
TGTGCCAGCAGCCTGACAGGGGGCGCCGGGAACATTCAGTACTTC
>.|TRBD2|TRBV6-2/TRBV6-3|TRBJ2-1
CASSYSGAGVGDEQFF
TGTGCCAGCAGTTACTCGGGAGCGGGAGTGGGCGATGAGCAGTTCTTC
>.|.|TRBV5-1|TRBJ1-6
CASSLVSYNSPLHF
TGCGCCAGCAGCTTGGTTAGTTATAATTCACCCCTCCACTTT
>.|.|TRBV29-1|TRBJ2-1
CSVARQNSYNEQFF
TGCAGCGTTGCCCGACAGAATTCCTACAATGAGCAGTTCTTC
>.|.|TRBV6-5|TRBJ1-3
CASGRKPAGNTIYF
TGTGCCAGCGGCCGTAAGCCGGCTGGAAACACCATATATTTT
>.|.|TRBV6-2/TRBV6-3|TRBJ1-2
CASSYEGLYGYTF
TGTGCCAGCAGTTATGAGGGACTTTATGGCTACACCTTC
>.|.|TRBV7-2|TRBJ1-1
CASSLGANTEAFF
TGTGCCAGCAGCTTAGGGGCGAACACTGAAGCTTTCTTT
>.|TRBD1|TRBV16|TRBJ2-7
CASSLGQGNEQYF
TGTGCCAGCAGCCTTGGACAGGGTAACGAGCAGTACTTC
>.|.|TRBV4-1|TRBJ1-2
CASSLPRTQPYGYTF
TGCGCCAGCAGCCTCCCGCGCACCCAGCCCTATGGCTACACCTTC